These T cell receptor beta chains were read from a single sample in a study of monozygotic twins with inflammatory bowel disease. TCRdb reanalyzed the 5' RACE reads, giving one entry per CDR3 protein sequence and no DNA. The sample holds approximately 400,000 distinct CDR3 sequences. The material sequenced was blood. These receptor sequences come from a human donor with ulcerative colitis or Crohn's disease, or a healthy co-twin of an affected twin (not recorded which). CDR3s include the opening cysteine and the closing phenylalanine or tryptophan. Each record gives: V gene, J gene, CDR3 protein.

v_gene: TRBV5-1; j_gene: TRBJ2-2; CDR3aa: CASSLVGQGNGELFF
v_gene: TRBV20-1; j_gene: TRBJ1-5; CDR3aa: CSASPGRYSNQPQHF
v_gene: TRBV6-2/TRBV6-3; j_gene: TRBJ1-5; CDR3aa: CASGTRTGGNQPQHF
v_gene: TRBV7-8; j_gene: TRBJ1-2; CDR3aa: CASHLGPRGSGYTF
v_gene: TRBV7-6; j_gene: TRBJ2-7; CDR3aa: CASSDLRGLNEQYF
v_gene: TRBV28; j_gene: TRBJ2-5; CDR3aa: CASRTQQGYQETQYF
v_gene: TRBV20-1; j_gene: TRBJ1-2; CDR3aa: CSARGWGVNYGYTF
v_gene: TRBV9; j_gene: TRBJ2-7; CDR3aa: CASHPGHGAYEQYF
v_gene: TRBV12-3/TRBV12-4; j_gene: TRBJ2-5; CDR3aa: CASSLGSDQETQYF
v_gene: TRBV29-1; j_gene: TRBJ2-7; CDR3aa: CSVELNSGGLIF
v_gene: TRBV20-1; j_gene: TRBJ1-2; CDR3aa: CSAPRASRGYTF
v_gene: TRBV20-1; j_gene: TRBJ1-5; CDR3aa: CSARAGGGVLQPQHF
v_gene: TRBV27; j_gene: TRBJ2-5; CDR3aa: CASRPSGRQETQYF
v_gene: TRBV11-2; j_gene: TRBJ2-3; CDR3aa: CASSLEPPGTGTDTQYF
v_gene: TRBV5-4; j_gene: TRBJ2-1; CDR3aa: CASSPNPGTGGNNEQFF
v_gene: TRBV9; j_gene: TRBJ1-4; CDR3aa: CASSGPDEKLFF
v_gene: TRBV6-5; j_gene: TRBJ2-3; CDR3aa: CASSSWGVGTDTQYF
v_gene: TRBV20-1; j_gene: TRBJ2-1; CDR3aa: CSANHREGHPPNEQFF
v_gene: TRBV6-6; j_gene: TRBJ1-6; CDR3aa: CASSYGQSGSPLHF
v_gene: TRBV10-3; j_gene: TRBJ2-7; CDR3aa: CAISAGRSYEQYF
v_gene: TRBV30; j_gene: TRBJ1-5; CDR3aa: CAWSYDRANQPQHF
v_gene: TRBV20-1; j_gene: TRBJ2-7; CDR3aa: CSASKGATSYEQYF
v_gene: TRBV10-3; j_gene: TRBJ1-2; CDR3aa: CAITRDRDGYTF
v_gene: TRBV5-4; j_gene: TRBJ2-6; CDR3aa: CASSIIQGKAGANVLTF
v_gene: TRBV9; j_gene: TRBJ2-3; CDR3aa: CASSGEIRAQGADTQYF
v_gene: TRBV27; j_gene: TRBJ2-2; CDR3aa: CASSSGTRSTTGELFF
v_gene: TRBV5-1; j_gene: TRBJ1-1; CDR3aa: CASSRMVGAPNTEAFF
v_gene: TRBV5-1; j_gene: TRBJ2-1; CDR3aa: CASSPRGLANNEQFF
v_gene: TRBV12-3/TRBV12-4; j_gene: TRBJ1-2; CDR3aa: CASSLGDHYGYTF
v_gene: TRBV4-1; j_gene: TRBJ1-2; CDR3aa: CASSFLAGQGADYGYTF
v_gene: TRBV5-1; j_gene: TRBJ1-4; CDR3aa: CASSLAEGHEKLFF
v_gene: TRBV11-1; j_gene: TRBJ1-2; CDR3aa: CASSPQRNYGYTF
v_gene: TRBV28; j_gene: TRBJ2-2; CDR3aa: CASSFWAGEGTGELFF
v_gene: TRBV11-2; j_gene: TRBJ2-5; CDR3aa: CASSLISGEGAQYF
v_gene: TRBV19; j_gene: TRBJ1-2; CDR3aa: CASAEGLGYGYTF
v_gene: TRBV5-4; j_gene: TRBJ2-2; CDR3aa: CASSFRLAGEKDGELFF
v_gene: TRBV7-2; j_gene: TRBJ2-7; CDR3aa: CASSLGLGQGFEQYF
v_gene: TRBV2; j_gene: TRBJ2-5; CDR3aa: CASSFGTSGVWAETQYF
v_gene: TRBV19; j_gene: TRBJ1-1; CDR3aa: CASSITGVSTEAFF
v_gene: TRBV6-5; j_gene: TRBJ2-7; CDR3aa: CASSYSDRTGQYF
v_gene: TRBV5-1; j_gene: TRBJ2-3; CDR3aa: CASCAPTTDTQYF
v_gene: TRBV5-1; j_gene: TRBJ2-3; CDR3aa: CASSWTDRTDTQYF